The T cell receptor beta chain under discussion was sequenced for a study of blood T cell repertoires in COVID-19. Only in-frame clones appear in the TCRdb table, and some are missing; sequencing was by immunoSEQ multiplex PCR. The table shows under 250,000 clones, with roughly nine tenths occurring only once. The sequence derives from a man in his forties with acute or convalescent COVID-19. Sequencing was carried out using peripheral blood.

The CDR3 coding sequence is TGTGCCAGCAGCGTTCTTGGGGGGGACACCGGGGAGCTGTTTTTT. Translated, it gives CASSVLGGDTGELFF. V gene TRBV9 combines with J gene TRBJ2-2; 7 bases map to TRBD2. Per germline, CDR1 SGDLS and CDR2 YYNGEE. The CDR3 is made up of 15 amino acids. The ends lost 2 bases at V and 3 bases at J; junction bases unmatched: 4.